This T cell receptor (beta chain) stems from a study of breast tumors, draining lymph nodes, adjacent tissues. Regarding the study as a whole: Tumor TCR diversity was below lymph nodes but above nontumor tissue. Compared with basal-like, luminal-like tumors shared significantly more repertoire with nontumor tissue.

Breast cancer patients provided tissue from their axillary draining lymph nodes. At least ten counts were recorded for this clonotype. The antigen is not known. V was shortened by 5 bases and J by 1 base, with 10 bases between the two germline ends. This CDR3 is built from 14 residues. Each CDR3 protein is one row after TCRdb ran MiXCR on the multiplex PCR reads. The repertoire includes about 230,000 distinct CDR3 sequences, approximately 29% of them detected once, and 1.1% to 1.5% sits in the top ten. The J gene is TRBJ2-3, the V gene TRBV12-3 or TRBV12-4; D is tentatively TRBD1 or TRBD2 (5 bases each). The specimen sequenced was axillary lymph node tissue. The receptor comes from a female donor with breast cancer. Some clones in this sample may be carry-over from other donors' samples. This CDR3 reads CASSKGPRTDTQYF. Written as DNA, the CDR3 is TGTGCCAGCAGTAAGGGACCTCGCACAGATACGCAGTATTTT.